The clone carrying this TCR beta chain was seen only once. This sample was taken from a study of blood T cell repertoires in COVID-19. Across the study: The United States, Italy and Spain were the sources of the acute and convalescent COVID-19 samples.

Sequenced by immunoSEQ multiplex PCR; TCRdb stores in-frame clones only, minus some. Of 400,000 to 500,000 clones listed, 70% to 90% were seen once; the top ten hold 1.2% to 1.5%. Germline V gene lookup returns CDR1 LNHDA and CDR2 SQIVND (reference sequence). There are 17 residues in the CDR3. Unmatched junction bases numbered 8, after V lost 1 base and J lost 2 bases. V and J are TRBV19 and TRBJ2-7; 10 bases match TRBD1. The source material was PBMCs or T cells enriched from blood (not recorded which). The sequence came from a woman under 30 who had been exposed to COVID-19. CDR3 in DNA: TGTGCCAGTAGTATAGTTGGATCGGACAGGGGGGCCTACGAGCAGTACTTC. It specifies CASSIVGSDRGAYEQYF.